This T cell receptor (beta chain) was captured in a study of T-cell memory formation after mild COVID-19. Overall study context: Clusters of TCRs were largely donor specific.

TCRdb itself ran the 5' RACE reads through MiXCR, one entry per CDR3 protein. The data contain more than 250,000 distinct CDR3 sequences, roughly 18% of them singletons. In germline, CDR1 is KGHDR, CDR2 SFDVKD. The V end lost 8 bases, the J end lost 4 bases, and 2 bases lay between the germline ends. The CDR3 runs 10 residues. Findings of the study overall: Pre-infection memory already had some responding clones, implying cross-reactive memory joined. Second-wave clones peaking on day 37 lacked confirmed SARS-CoV-2 specificity.

This clonotype has just a few counts. Its antigen is not identified. The genes are TRBV24-1 and TRBJ1-3; D gene uncertain. The receptor was isolated from a man aged 18 to 30 who had mild COVID-19 (a few samples of this study predate the infection). Cell type and time point are not known. What was sequenced was PBMCs or a T cell subset sorted from them (not recorded which). The CDR3 loop is CATNGNTIYF. The CDR3 DNA follows: TGTGCCACCAACGGAAACACCATATATTTT.